This T cell receptor beta chain emerged from a study of blood T cell repertoires in COVID-19. Clones were read by immunoSEQ multiplex PCR, and TCRdb kept only the in-frame ones, dropping some. The repertoire holds hundreds of thousands of clones, with 85% to 90% as singletons. The CDR3 covers 14 residues. V was cut by 0 bases and J by 7 bases, with 13 bases left in between. Germline V gene data show CDR1 as SGHVS and CDR2 as FQNEAQ. This clone was observed a single time. The chain links TRBV7-8 to TRBJ2-7; the D gene is possibly TRBD2 (5 bases). Source material: peripheral blood. The TCR comes from a man between 18 and 29 years old with COVID-19, enrolled during active disease. CDR3 region: CASSLADLPGEQYF. The CDR3, as DNA: TGTGCCAGCAGCTTAGCGGACTTACCGGGGGAGCAGTACTTC.